A single sample gave rise to the 20 T cell receptor beta chains below, sequenced in a study of identical twins. TCRdb ran MiXCR on the 5' RACE reads and lists one entry per CDR3 protein. The data contain 350,000 to 450,000 distinct CDR3 sequences, around a sixth of them singletons. Sequencing was performed on naive T cells sorted from blood. The receptors were sampled from a man over 45 in good health.

Ten or more counts support this clonotype. The chain carries TRBV20-1 and TRBJ2-1; 9 bases map to TRBD1. V lost 5 bases and J lost 15; bases outside the gene matches: 14. CDR1 DFQATT and CDR2 SNEGSKA come from the germline V gene (reference sequence). The CDR3 covers 13 residues. Written as DNA, the CDR3 is TGCAGTGCTTCCGGGACAGGGAAACTAAGCCTGTTCTTC. As protein: CSASGTGKLSLFF.

The chain recombines TRBV15 with TRBJ1-1; TRBD1 might be the D (6 bases). CDR3 length: 18 amino acids. Germline CDR1 and CDR2: LNHNV and YYDKDF (reference sequence). Trimming shortened V by 5 bases and J by 6 bases, and 28 bases separated the two germline ends. The CDR3 DNA is TGTGCCACCAGCGGCCAATTACGACAGGCCTTTTTATTCCCTGAAGCTTTCTTT. This translates into CATSGQLRQAFLFPEAFF.

This clonotype came up once. The rearrangement links TRBV19 to TRBJ2-7, with TRBD1 matching 10 bases. Germline trimming cut 6 bases from V and 3 bases from J; bases unmatched to any gene: 8. The CDR3 covers 15 residues. Germline V gene lookup returns CDR1 LNHDA and CDR2 SQIVND (reference sequence). CDR3 loop: CASSSWTGGGYEQYF. CDR3 nucleotide sequence: TGTGCCAGTAGCTCCTGGACAGGGGGAGGCTACGAGCAGTACTTC.

In this sample, this clonotype turned up many times. The V and J genes are TRBV29-1 and TRBJ2-2; D is uncertain. This CDR3 has 14 residues. From germline, CDR1 is SQVTM and CDR2 ANQGSEA. Trimming removed 0 bases from V and 4 bases from J, with 9 bases in between. This CDR3 reads CSVEDRGLTGELFF. The CDR3 region has the DNA TGCAGCGTTGAAGACCGAGGCCTCACCGGGGAGCTGTTTTTT.

The chain employs TRBV28 and TRBJ2-7; TRBD1 matches 7 bases. The CDR3 length is 13 residues. Germline lookup yields CDR1 MDHEN and CDR2 SYDVKM. V shed 6 bases and J 6 bases; nucleotides not matched to a gene: 8. As DNA, the CDR3 is TGTGCCAGCAGCTTCCGGGACAGAAGCGAGCAGTACTTC. Amino acid sequence: CASSFRDRSEQYF. The full variable domain, its missing parts supplied by reference TRBV28 and TRBJ2-7, is DVKVTQSSRYLVKRTGEKVFLECVQDMDHENMFWYRQDPGLGLRLIYFSYDVKMKEKGDIPEGYSVSREKKERFSLILESASTNQTSMYLCASSFRDRSEQYFGPGTRLTVT.

J is TRBJ2-7 and V is TRBV14, with D perhaps being TRBD1 or TRBD2 (6 bases each). There are 16 residues in the CDR3. V was pared by 3 bases and J by 5 bases, with 20 bases between. Germline V CDR1 and CDR2: SGHDN, FVKESK. The DNA for the CDR3 is TGTGCCAGCAGCCATCGGAGAGGGGGGCGAGTCCACGAGCAGTACTTC. Translated, it gives CASSHRRGGRVHEQYF.

The chain employs TRBV6-1 and TRBJ2-7, with D possibly TRBD1 on 5 matching bases. Trimming cost V 6 bases and J 2 bases, with 14 bases left between them. This CDR3 has 14 residues. Germline lookup yields CDR1 MNHNS and CDR2 SASEGT. CDR3 nucleotide sequence: TGTGCCAGCAGCATGACAGTTCTTACCTACGAGCAGTACTTC. Amino acid sequence: CASSMTVLTYEQYF.

The genes are TRBV19 and TRBJ2-7, with D tentatively TRBD2 (6 bases). The CDR3 has 20 amino acids. The V end lost 3 bases, the J end lost 5 bases, and 32 bases lay between the germline ends. Germline-derived CDR1 and CDR2 are LNHDA and SQIVND (reference sequence). The CDR3 protein is CASSMVLVGLKRTLINEQYF. Here the CDR3 DNA reads TGTGCCAGTAGTATGGTATTGGTCGGACTAAAGAGAACCCTAATAAACGAGCAGTACTTC.

CDR3 loop: CASSSWPGREDIQYF. The CDR3 DNA sequence: TGTGCCAGCAGTTCCTGGCCCGGGCGGGAGGACATTCAGTACTTC. This chain joins TRBV11-2 and TRBJ2-4, with 8 nucleotides matching TRBD2. V lost 6 bases to trimming and J lost 8 bases; unmatched junction nucleotides: 12. The CDR3 runs to 15 residues. CDR1 SGHAT and CDR2 FQNNGV come from the germline V gene.

This chain connects TRBV30 to TRBJ2-7; 8 positions match TRBD2. The CDR3 is 14 amino acids. Germline CDR1 GTSNPN, CDR2 SVGIG (reference sequence). V gave up 2 bases and J gave up 3 bases; unmatched junction bases: 6. The chain's CDR3 is CAWSRRGGSYEQYF. The CDR3 DNA sequence: TGTGCCTGGAGTCGACGGGGGGGCAGCTACGAGCAGTACTTC.

This clonotype was recorded a few times. This chain connects TRBV9 to TRBJ1-1, with 9 bases identical to TRBD1. Germline V gives CDR1 SGDLS, CDR2 YYNGEE. This CDR3 region has 14 residues. Unmatched junction bases numbered 4, after V lost 3 bases and J lost 4 bases. CDR3 residues: CASSGGQGSTEAFF. In DNA form, the CDR3 reads TGTGCCAGCAGCGGGGGACAGGGAAGCACTGAAGCTTTCTTT.

This clonotype was detected many times. The genes are TRBV5-8 and TRBJ1-1, with D possibly TRBD1 on 5 matching bases. V gave up 4 bases and J gave up 4 bases, with 17 bases separating them. The CDR3 extends over 15 amino acids. Germline CDR1 and CDR2: SGHTS and YDEGEE. The CDR3 DNA follows: TGTGCCAGCAGCCAACGGGGGGTTTTAGGCACTGAAGCTTTCTTT. This codes for CASSQRGVLGTEAFF.

This clonotype was seen a handful of times. This rearrangement joins TRBV4-2 to TRBJ2-3; D is unclear. From germline, CDR1 is LGHNA and CDR2 YNFKEQ. Trimming cost V 0 bases and J 6 bases, with 7 bases left between them. CDR3 length: 13 residues. CDR3 DNA sequence: TGTGCCAGCAGCCAAGATAAACTGGATACGCAGTATTTT. Translated, it gives CASSQDKLDTQYF.

This chain uses TRBV12-3 or TRBV12-4 with TRBJ2-5; 7 bases are shared with TRBD1. V lost 5 bases, J lost 2 bases, and 8 bases stayed unmatched. This CDR3 is 15 amino acids long. This CDR3 is CASSPGTASQETQYF. As DNA, the CDR3 is TGTGCCAGCAGTCCCGGGACAGCTTCTCAAGAGACCCAGTACTTC.

At least ten counts were recorded for this clonotype. The CDR3 DNA sequence: TGTGCCAGCCGGGACATCTCCACAGATACGCAGTATTTT. This gives the protein CASRDISTDTQYF. This sequence joins TRBV10-3 and TRBJ2-3; possible D gene TRBD1, 6 bases. V was cut by 10 bases and J by 2 bases, with 13 bases left in between. The CDR3 spans 13 residues. Germline CDR1 reads ENHRY; CDR2 reads SYGVKD.

This clonotype was picked up many times. V gene TRBV7-6 combines with J gene TRBJ2-5; 13 bases are shared with TRBD2. Germline lookup yields CDR1 SGHVS and CDR2 FNYEAQ. V was clipped by 4 bases and J by 2 bases; unmatched bases: 10. The CDR3 is made up of 18 amino acids. This CDR3 is CASSSTSGGASGQETQYF. CDR3 nucleotide sequence: TGTGCCAGCAGCTCTACTAGCGGGGGGGCCTCGGGGCAAGAGACCCAGTACTTC.

J is TRBJ2-1 and V is TRBV9, with 9 bases that match TRBD2. The V segment lost 0 bases and the J segment 0 bases; nucleotides outside the gene matches: 16. The CDR3 contains 21 residues. Germline-derived CDR1 and CDR2 are SGDLS and YYNGEE. For the CDR3, the DNA is TGTGCCAGCAGCGTAGGGAGGCACCTAGCGGGATCCCGAAGCTCCTACAATGAGCAGTTCTTC. This sequence encodes CASSVGRHLAGSRSSYNEQFF.

V and J are TRBV5-1 and TRBJ2-7; D unclear. Trimming removed 0 bases from V and 2 bases from J, with 12 bases in between. CDR1 and CDR2 from the germline V gene are SGHRS and YFSETQ. The CDR3 loop spans 15 amino acids. The CDR3 is CASSLAPLGPYEQYF. The CDR3, as DNA: TGCGCCAGCAGCTTGGCCCCCCTTGGGCCCTACGAGCAGTACTTC.

This chain's CDR3 is CASSLAASGSGRTDTQYF. CDR3 nucleotides: TGTGCCAGCAGCTTAGCGGCTAGCGGGAGCGGGAGGACAGATACGCAGTATTTT. V gene TRBV11-1 combines with J gene TRBJ2-3; 10 nucleotides match TRBD2. Germline V gene lookup returns CDR1 SGHAT and CDR2 FQDESV (reference sequence). The CDR3 runs 18 residues. Trimming removed 0 bases from V and 3 bases from J; junction bases left unmatched: 9.

This chain uses TRBV10-3 with TRBJ2-2; either TRBD1 or TRBD2 may supply D (5 bases each). Trimming stripped 4 bases from V and 4 bases from J, with 10 bases between. CDR1 and CDR2 from the germline V gene are ENHRY and SYGVKD. This CDR3 is 14 amino acids long. The CDR3 region is CAISGGSTTGELFF. The CDR3 region has the DNA TGTGCCATCAGTGGGGGGAGTACCACCGGGGAGCTGTTTTTT.